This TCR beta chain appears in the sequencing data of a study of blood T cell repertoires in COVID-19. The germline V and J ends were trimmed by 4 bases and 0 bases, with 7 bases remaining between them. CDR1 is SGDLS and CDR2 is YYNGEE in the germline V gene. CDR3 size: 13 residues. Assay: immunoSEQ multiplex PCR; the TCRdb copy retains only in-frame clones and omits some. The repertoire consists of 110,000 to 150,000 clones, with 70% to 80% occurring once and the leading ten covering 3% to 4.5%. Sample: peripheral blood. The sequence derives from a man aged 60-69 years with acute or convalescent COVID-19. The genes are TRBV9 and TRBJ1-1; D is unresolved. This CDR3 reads CASSLYMNTEAFF. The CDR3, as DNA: TGTGCCAGCAGCCTCTATATGAACACTGAAGCTTTCTTT.